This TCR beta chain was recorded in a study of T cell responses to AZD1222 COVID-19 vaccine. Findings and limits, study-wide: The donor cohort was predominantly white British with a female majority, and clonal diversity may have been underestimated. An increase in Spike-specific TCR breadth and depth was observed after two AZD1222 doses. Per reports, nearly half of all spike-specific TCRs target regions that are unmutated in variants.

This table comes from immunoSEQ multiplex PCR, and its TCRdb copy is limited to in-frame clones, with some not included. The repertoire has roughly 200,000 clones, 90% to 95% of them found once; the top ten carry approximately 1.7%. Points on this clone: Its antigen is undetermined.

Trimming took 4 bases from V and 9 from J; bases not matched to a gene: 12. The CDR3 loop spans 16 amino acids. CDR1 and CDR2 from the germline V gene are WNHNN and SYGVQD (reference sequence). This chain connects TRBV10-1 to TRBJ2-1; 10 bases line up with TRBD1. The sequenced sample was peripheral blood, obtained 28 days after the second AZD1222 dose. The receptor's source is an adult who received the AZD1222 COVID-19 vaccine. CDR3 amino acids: CASSGTGTGAQGEQFF. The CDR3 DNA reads TGCGCCAGCAGTGGGACCGGGACAGGGGCACAGGGTGAGCAGTTCTTC.